One sample yielded the 21 T cell receptor beta chains listed below, sequenced in a study of blood T cell repertoires in COVID-19. The protocol was immunoSEQ multiplex PCR, while the TCRdb copy is restricted to in-frame clones and leaves out a portion. The sample contains tens of thousands of clones, about 90% of which appear only once. The sample consisted of peripheral blood. The receptor source for this set is a human donor with active COVID-19. The donor label of this sample is uncertain.

This chain links TRBV11-2 with TRBJ1-1; TRBD1 might be the D (5 bases). Germline assignment: CDR1 SGHAT and CDR2 FQNNGV. Trimming removed 5 bases at V and 2 bases at J, with 27 bases between. The CDR3 extends over 19 amino acids. In DNA form, the CDR3 reads TGTGCCAGCAGCCCGGCGCCCAGGGCCCGGCAGAACGGAAACACTGAAGCTTTCTTT. Its translation: CASSPAPRARQNGNTEAFF.

This chain links TRBV6-5 with TRBJ1-1; a possible D gene is TRBD1 (5 bases). Trimming left V 2 bases short and J 0 bases short, with 7 bases between. The CDR3 is made up of 14 amino acids. Per the germline V gene, CDR1 is MNHEY and CDR2 is SVGAGI. CDR3 bases: TGTGCCAGCAGTTACCGGGGGTTGAACACTGAAGCTTTCTTT. Protein sequence: CASSYRGLNTEAFF.

The J gene is TRBJ2-3, the V gene TRBV3-1 (or the pseudogene TRBV3-2); 9 positions agree with TRBD2. CDR1 and CDR2 from the germline V gene are LGHDT and YNNKEL (reference sequence). V gave up 3 bases and J gave up 2 bases; unmatched junction bases: 6. The CDR3 has 16 residues. CDR3 amino acids: CASSQTSGKYTDTQYF. The CDR3 region has the DNA TGTGCCAGCAGCCAGACTAGCGGAAAGTACACAGATACGCAGTATTTT.

V and J are TRBV5-5 and TRBJ1-6; 7 bases fit TRBD1. CDR1 is SGHKS and CDR2 is YYEKEE in the germline V gene (reference sequence). After removal of 4 bases from V and 6 bases from J, the junction contained 1 base not matched to a gene. CDR3 length: 13 amino acids. CDR3 residues: CASSRDSNSPLHF. CDR3 nucleotide sequence: TGTGCCAGCAGCAGGGACAGTAATTCACCCCTCCACTTT. Filled out from reference TRBV5-5 and TRBJ1-6, the complete variable domain reads DAGVTQSPTHLIKTRGQQVTLRCSPISGHKSVSWYQQVLGQGPQFIFQYYEKEERGRGNFPDRFSARQFPNYSSELNVNALLLGDSALYLCASSRDSNSPLHFGNGTRLTVT.

The V gene is TRBV13, the J gene TRBJ1-1; perhaps TRBD1 as D (5 bases). Germline lookup yields CDR1 PRHDT and CDR2 FYEKMQ (reference sequence). The CDR3 is 17 residues long. The V end lost 5 bases, the J end lost 0 bases, and 19 bases lay between the germline ends. CDR3 sequence: CASSPGQAGRMNTEAFF. CDR3 sequence (DNA): TGTGCCAGCAGCCCCGGGCAGGCAGGGCGAATGAACACTGAAGCTTTCTTT.

The chain recombines TRBV11-2 with TRBJ2-7, with D possibly TRBD2 on 5 matching bases. Trimming took off 0 bases at V and 6 bases at J, with 12 bases between the two ends. The CDR3 is 14 amino acids. The germline V gene encodes CDR1 SGHAT and CDR2 FQNNGV. Here the CDR3 DNA reads TGTGCCAGCAGCTTAGAATCCGATGCGGGCGAGCAGTACTTC. Protein: CASSLESDAGEQYF.

The chain has TRBV4-2 and TRBJ2-6, with D perhaps matching TRBD2 (6 bases). Germline CDR1 and CDR2: LGHNA and YNFKEQ. V was trimmed by 1 base and J by 0 bases, leaving 16 bases between them. The CDR3 is 19 amino acids. This chain's CDR3 is CASSQVFRRGTSGANVLTF. The CDR3 nucleotides read TGTGCCAGCAGCCAAGTCTTCCGGCGGGGAACCTCTGGGGCCAACGTCCTGACTTTC.

This clone was counted between two and nine times. The CDR3 DNA reads as TGTGCCAGCAGTGAGACTGTTAACTATGGCTACACCTTC. It translates to CASSETVNYGYTF. The chain uses TRBV6-1 and TRBJ1-2; D gene ambiguous. The germline V gene has CDR1 MNHNS and CDR2 SASEGT. The CDR3 covers 13 residues. Trimming took 3 bases from V and 1 from J, leaving 6 bases between them.

The chain uses TRBV5-4 and TRBJ2-7, with D tentatively TRBD2 (6 bases). The V and J ends lost 0 bases and 9 bases respectively, with 13 bases between them. The CDR3 runs 13 residues. The V gene's germline CDR1 is SGHNT and CDR2 YYREEE (reference sequence). CDR3 in amino acids: CASSLAGTPWQYF. In DNA form, the CDR3 reads TGTGCCAGCAGCTTGGCGGGGACTCCTTGGCAGTACTTC. Full variable domain (remainder filled in from reference TRBV5-4 and TRBJ2-7): ETGVTQSPTHLIKTRGQQVTLRCSSQSGHNTVSWYQQALGQGPQFIFQYYREEENGRGNFPPRFSGLQFPNYSSELNVNALELDDSALYLCASSLAGTPWQYFGPGTRLTVT.

This chain joins TRBV2 and TRBJ1-1, with D tentatively TRBD1 (5 bases). V was trimmed by 6 bases and J by 7 bases, leaving 9 bases between them. CDR1 and CDR2 from the germline V gene are SNHLY and FYNNEI. CDR3 length equals 11 residues. The CDR3 protein is CASRTVFEAFF. The CDR3 DNA follows: TGTGCCAGCAGGACAGTTTTTGAAGCTTTCTTT.

The gene calls are TRBV6-2 or TRBV6-3 and TRBJ1-5, with 7 bases matching TRBD1. Germline V gene lookup returns CDR1 MNHEY and CDR2 SVGEGT. This CDR3 spans 15 amino acids. V shed 4 bases, J shed 3 bases, and the junction held 6 bases outside the gene matches. The CDR3: CASSSGQLYNQPQHF. CDR3 DNA: TGTGCCAGCAGTTCGGGACAGCTTTACAATCAGCCCCAGCATTTT.

The chain uses TRBV9 and TRBJ1-6; D is perhaps TRBD1 (6 bases). Trimming removed 6 bases from V and 5 bases from J, with 9 bases in between. CDR1 SGDLS and CDR2 YYNGEE come from the germline V gene. This CDR3 spans 13 amino acids. This chain's CDR3 is CASTRDNNSPLHF. The CDR3 DNA reads TGTGCCAGCACTCGGGACAATAATTCACCCCTCCACTTT.

This rearrangement joins TRBV5-4 to TRBJ1-5; the D gene is possibly TRBD1 (5 bases). Germline assignment: CDR1 SGHNT and CDR2 YYREEE (reference sequence). The CDR3 runs to 13 residues. V was clipped by 0 bases and J by 5 bases, with 6 bases between them. This chain's CDR3 is CASSLGGDQPQHF. The CDR3 DNA is TGTGCCAGCAGCTTGGGGGGCGATCAGCCCCAGCATTTT.

This sequence joins TRBV7-2 and TRBJ2-5, with D maybe TRBD2 (7 bases). CDR3 length: 16 amino acids. Germline V gene data show CDR1 as SGHTA and CDR2 as FQGNSA. V was clipped by 1 base and J by 4 bases, with 16 bases between them. The CDR3 nucleotides read TGTGCCAGCAGCTTAGGGCGGGGGCGACCTAGAGAGACCCAGTACTTC. This encodes CASSLGRGRPRETQYF.

V gene TRBV4-2 combines with J gene TRBJ1-5; no reliable D call. The germline CDR1 and CDR2 sequences are LGHNA and YNFKEQ. V lost 0 bases and J lost 5, with 11 bases in between. This CDR3 comprises 15 residues. CDR3 DNA: TGTGCCAGCAGCCAAGATTGGTCTCGGGATCAGCCCCAGCATTTT. This sequence encodes CASSQDWSRDQPQHF.

The V and J genes are TRBV5-1 and TRBJ2-7; 7 nucleotides line up with TRBD1. Looked up from germline, CDR1 is SGHRS and CDR2 is YFSETQ. V gave up 3 bases and J gave up 0 bases; unmatched junction bases: 9. This CDR3 contains 16 residues. In DNA form, the CDR3 reads TGCGCCAGCAGCTGGTGGGGACAGAGAAACTCCTACGAGCAGTACTTC. This encodes CASSWWGQRNSYEQYF.

The chain links TRBV6-5 to TRBJ1-4; no clear D gene. The germline V gene encodes CDR1 MNHEY and CDR2 SVGAGI. Trimming shortened V by 0 bases and J by 4 bases, and 12 bases separated the two germline ends. The CDR3 is 16 residues long. The CDR3 DNA is TGTGCCAGCAGTTACTCCCTCGAGGATTTTAATGAAAAACTGTTTTTT. It is translated as CASSYSLEDFNEKLFF.

The rearrangement uses TRBV5-1 and TRBJ2-5; TRBD1 matches 10 bases. CDR3 length: 15 residues. Per the germline V gene, CDR1 is SGHRS and CDR2 is YFSETQ. The V segment lost 2 bases and the J segment 3 bases; nucleotides outside the gene matches: 4. The CDR3 sequence is CASSLGTGAKETQYF. CDR3 bases: TGCGCCAGCAGCTTAGGGACAGGGGCTAAAGAGACCCAGTACTTC.

This chain links TRBV7-9 with TRBJ1-3; unclear D gene. Germline CDR1 reads SEHNR; CDR2 reads FQNEAQ (reference sequence). The V end lost 3 bases, the J end lost 0 bases, and 9 bases lay between the germline ends. This CDR3 has 15 amino acids. CDR3 loop: CASSLMALSGNTIYF. DNA of the CDR3: TGTGCCAGCAGCTTGATGGCTCTCTCTGGAAACACCATATATTTT.

V and J are TRBV5-1 and TRBJ2-5, with 9 bases that match TRBD1. The V gene end was trimmed by 3 bases and the J gene end by 2 bases; junction bases not matched to a gene: 8. CDR3 length: 16 residues. Looked up from germline, CDR1 is SGHRS and CDR2 is YFSETQ. The CDR3 nucleotides read TGCGCCAGCAGCTGGACCGGGACAGGGATTCAAGAGACCCAGTACTTC. Its protein product is CASSWTGTGIQETQYF. Together with reference TRBV5-1 and TRBJ2-5, the CDR3 gives the full variable domain: KAGVTQTPRYLIKTRGQQVTLSCSPISGHRSVSWYQQTPGQGLQFLFEYFSETQRNKGNFPGRFSGRQFSNSRSEMNVSTLELGDSALYLCASSWTGTGIQETQYFGPGTRLLVL.

V is TRBV7-8 and J is TRBJ1-2, with unresolved D. Trimming shortened V by 5 bases and J by 4 bases, and 11 bases separated the two germline ends. The CDR3 consists of 13 residues. Germline values: CDR1 SGHVS, CDR2 FQNEAQ. CDR3 protein: CASSLDIFYGYTF. The CDR3 region has the DNA TGTGCCAGCAGCCTAGACATTTTCTATGGCTACACCTTC.